This entry concerns a single T cell receptor beta chain. What it recognizes is unknown. This could be a read error, since a much larger clone is one nucleotide away. The sample belongs to a study of CD8 T cells in ankylosing spondylitis. Germline assignment: CDR1 KGHDR and CDR2 SFDVKD. The CDR3 loop spans 18 amino acids. Quantitative 5'-RACE with molecular barcodes produced the TCR beta libraries. From the 5' RACE reads, TCRdb called clonotypes with MiXCR, one entry per CDR3 protein. The table shows under 550,000 distinct CDR3 sequences, with roughly 26% occurring only once. Study results and limitations: The authors found the disease-linked clones to be CD8+ and relatively rare in peripheral blood. What appeared characteristic of ankylosing spondylitis blood was a TCR beta motif of eight highly homologous variants. Prior work had noted some motif variants in reactive arthritis blood and synovial fluid.

The V and J genes are TRBV24-1 and TRBJ2-1; 13 nucleotides match TRBD2. Sequencing was performed on blood, either unsorted or a sorted T cell fraction (not recorded which). The receptor comes from a male donor with ankylosing spondylitis. This CDR3 reads CATSDWTSGRGSYNERFF. The CDR3 nucleotides read TGTGCCACCAGTGATTGGACTAGCGGGAGAGGCTCCTACAATGAGCGGTTCTTC.